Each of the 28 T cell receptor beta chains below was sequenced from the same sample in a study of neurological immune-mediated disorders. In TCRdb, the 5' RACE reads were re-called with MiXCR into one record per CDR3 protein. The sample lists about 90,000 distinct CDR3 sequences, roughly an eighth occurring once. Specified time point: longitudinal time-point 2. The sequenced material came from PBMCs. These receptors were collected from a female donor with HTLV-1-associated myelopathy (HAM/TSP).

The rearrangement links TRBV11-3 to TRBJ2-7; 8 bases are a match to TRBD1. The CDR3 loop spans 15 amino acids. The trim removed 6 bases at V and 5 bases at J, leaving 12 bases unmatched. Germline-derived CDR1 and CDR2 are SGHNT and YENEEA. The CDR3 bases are TGTGCCAGCAGTTCCGGACAGGGAAGGGCGGACGAGCAGTACTTC. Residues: CASSSGQGRADEQYF.

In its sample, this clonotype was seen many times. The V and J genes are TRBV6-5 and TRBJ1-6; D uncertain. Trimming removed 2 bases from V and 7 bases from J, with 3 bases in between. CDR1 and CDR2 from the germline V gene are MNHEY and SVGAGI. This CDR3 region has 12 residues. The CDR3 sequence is CASSYANSPLHF. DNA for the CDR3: TGTGCCAGCAGTTACGCGAATTCACCCCTCCACTTT.

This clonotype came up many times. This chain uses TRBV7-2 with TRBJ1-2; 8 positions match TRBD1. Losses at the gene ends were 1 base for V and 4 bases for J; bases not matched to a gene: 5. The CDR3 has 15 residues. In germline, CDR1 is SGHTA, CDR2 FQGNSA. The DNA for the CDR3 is TGTGCCAGCAGCTTAGGATACAGGGGGGGCTATGGCTACACCTTC. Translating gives CASSLGYRGGYGYTF.

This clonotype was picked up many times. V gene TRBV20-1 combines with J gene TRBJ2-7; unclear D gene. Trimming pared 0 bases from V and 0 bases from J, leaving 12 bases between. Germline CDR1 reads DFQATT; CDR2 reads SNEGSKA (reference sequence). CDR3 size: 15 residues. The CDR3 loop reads CSAREPKQSSYEQYF. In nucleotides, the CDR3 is TGCAGTGCTAGAGAACCTAAACAGAGCTCCTACGAGCAGTACTTC.

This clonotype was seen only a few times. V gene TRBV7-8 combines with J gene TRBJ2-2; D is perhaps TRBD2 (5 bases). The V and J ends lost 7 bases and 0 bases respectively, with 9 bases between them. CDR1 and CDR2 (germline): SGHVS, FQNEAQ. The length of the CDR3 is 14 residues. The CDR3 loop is CASTSGSNTGELFF. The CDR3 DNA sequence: TGTGCCAGCACTTCGGGATCGAACACCGGGGAGCTGTTTTTT.

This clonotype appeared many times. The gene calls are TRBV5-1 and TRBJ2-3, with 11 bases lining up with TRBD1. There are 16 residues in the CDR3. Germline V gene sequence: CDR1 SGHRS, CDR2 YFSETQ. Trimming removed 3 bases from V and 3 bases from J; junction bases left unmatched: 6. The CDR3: CASSSWGTGGTDTQYF. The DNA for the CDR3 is TGCGCCAGCAGCTCCTGGGGGACAGGGGGGACAGATACGCAGTATTTT.

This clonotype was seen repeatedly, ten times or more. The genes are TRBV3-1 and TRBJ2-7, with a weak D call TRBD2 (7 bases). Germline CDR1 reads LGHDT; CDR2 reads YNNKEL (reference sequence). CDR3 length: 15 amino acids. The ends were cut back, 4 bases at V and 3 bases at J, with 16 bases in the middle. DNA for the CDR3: TGTGCCAGCAGCCCTGGGCGGGGGCCCTTCTACGAGCAGTACTTC. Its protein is CASSPGRGPFYEQYF.

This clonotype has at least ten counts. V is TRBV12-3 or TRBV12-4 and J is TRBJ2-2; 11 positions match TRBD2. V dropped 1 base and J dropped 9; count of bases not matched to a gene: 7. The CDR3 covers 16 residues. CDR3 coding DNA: TGTGCCAGCAGTTTAGGCCCTAGCGGGGGGTCCTGGGAGCTGTTTTTT. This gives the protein CASSLGPSGGSWELFF.

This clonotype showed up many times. The chain's CDR3 is CATEDRANEKLFF. The CDR3 region has the DNA TGTGCCACCGAGGACAGGGCTAATGAAAAACTGTTTTTT. The chain carries TRBV15 and TRBJ1-4, with TRBD1 matching over 8 bases. Trimming at V came to 8 bases and at J to 3 bases, leaving 2 bases not matched to a gene. The CDR3 runs 13 residues. Germline V gives CDR1 LNHNV, CDR2 YYDKDF (reference sequence).

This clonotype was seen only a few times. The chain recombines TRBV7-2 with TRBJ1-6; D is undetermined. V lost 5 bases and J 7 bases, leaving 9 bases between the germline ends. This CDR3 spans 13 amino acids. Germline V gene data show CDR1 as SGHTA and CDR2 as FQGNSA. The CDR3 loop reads CASSLQFNSPLHF. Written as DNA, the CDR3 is TGTGCCAGCAGCCTACAGTTCAATTCACCCCTCCACTTT.

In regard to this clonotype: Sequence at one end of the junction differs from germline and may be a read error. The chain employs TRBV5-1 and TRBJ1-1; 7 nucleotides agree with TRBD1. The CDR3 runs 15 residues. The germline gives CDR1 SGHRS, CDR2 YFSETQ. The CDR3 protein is CASSWGTVMNTEASF. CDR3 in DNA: TGCGCCAGCAGCTGGGGGACAGTAATGAACACTGAAGCTTCCTTT.

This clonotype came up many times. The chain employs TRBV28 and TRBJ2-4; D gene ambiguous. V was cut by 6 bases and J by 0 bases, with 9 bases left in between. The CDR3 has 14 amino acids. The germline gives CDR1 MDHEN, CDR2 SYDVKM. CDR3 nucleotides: TGTGCCAGCAGCCTCCCCGGAGCCAAAAACATTCAGTACTTC. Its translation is CASSLPGAKNIQYF.

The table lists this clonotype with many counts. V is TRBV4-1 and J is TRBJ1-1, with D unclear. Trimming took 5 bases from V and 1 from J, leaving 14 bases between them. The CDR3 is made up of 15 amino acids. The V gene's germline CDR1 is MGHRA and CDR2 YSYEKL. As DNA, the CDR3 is TGCGCCAGCAGCACCTACGCCGGGGAGAACACTGAAGCTTTCTTT. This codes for CASSTYAGENTEAFF.

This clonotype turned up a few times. Here the CDR3 DNA reads TGTGCCCCCATCTGGGGACGGAGCCTCTACGAGCAGTACTTC. As protein: CAPIWGRSLYEQYF. The chain combines TRBV9 with TRBJ2-7; D may be TRBD1 or TRBD2 (5 bases each). This CDR3 comprises 14 residues. V shed 10 bases and J shed 3 bases, with 20 bases lying between them. Germline CDR1 is SGDLS and CDR2 is YYNGEE.

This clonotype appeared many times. CDR3 sequence (DNA): TGTGCCAGCAGTTATGACCTCACAGATACGCAGTATTTT. This encodes CASSYDLTDTQYF. V and J are TRBV11-2 and TRBJ2-3; D is uncertain. Between the trimmed V and J ends, which lost 6 bases and 2 bases, there was a span of 9 bases. Germline V gene lookup returns CDR1 SGHAT and CDR2 FQNNGV. The CDR3 has 13 amino acids. Combining the CDR3 with reference TRBV11-2 and TRBJ2-3 gives the whole variable domain EAGVAQSPRYKIIEKRQSVAFWCNPISGHATLYWYQQILGQGPKLLIQFQNNGVVDDSQLPKDRFSAERLKGVDSTLKIQPAKLEDSAVYLCASSYDLTDTQYFGPGTRLTVL.

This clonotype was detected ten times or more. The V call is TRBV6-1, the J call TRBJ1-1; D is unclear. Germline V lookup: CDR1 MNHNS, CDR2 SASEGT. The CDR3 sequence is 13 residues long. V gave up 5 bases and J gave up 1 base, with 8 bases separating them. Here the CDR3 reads CASSNNGNTEAFF. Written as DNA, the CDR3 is TGTGCCAGCAGTAATAACGGGAACACTGAAGCTTTCTTT.

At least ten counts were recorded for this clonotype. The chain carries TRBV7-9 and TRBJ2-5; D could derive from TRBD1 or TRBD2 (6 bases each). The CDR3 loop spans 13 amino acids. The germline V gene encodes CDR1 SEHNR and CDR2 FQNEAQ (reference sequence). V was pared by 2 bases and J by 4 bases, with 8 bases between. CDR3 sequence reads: CASSLSGAETQYF. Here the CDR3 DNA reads TGTGCCAGCAGCTTATCGGGGGCAGAGACCCAGTACTTC.

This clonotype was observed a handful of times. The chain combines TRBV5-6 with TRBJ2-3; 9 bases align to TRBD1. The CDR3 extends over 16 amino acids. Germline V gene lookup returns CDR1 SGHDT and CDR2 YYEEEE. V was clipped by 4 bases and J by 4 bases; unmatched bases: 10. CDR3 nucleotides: TGTGCCAGCAGCCTCGCGCCGGGACAGGGCTCAGATACGCAGTATTTT. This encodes CASSLAPGQGSDTQYF.

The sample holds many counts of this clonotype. As DNA, the CDR3 is TGTGCCAGCAGCTTAGATCGGGGTTCACCCCTCCACTTT. Protein product: CASSLDRGSPLHF. V is TRBV11-2 and J is TRBJ1-6, with unresolved D. Germline V CDR1 and CDR2: SGHAT, FQNNGV. The CDR3 has 13 residues. The V end lost 0 bases, the J end lost 9 bases, and 6 bases lay between the germline ends.

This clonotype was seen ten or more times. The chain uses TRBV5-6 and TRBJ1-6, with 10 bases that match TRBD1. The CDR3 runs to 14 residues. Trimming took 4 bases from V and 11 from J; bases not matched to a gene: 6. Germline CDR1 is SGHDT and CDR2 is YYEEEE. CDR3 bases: TGTGCCAGCAGCAACCGGGACAGGGGTGCACCCCTCCACTTT. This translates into CASSNRDRGAPLHF. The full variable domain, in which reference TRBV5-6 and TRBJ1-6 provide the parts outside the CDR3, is DAGVTQSPTHLIKTRGQQVTLRCSPKSGHDTVSWYQQALGQGPQFIFQYYEEEERQRGNFPDRFSGHQFPNYSSELNVNALLLGDSALYLCASSNRDRGAPLHFGNGTRLTVT.

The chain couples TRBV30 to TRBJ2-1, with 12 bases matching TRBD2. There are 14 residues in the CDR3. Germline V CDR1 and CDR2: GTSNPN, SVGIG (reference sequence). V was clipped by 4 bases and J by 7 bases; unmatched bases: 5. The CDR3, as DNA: TGTGCCTGGACGACTAGCGGGGGAAGAAATGAGCAGTTCTTC. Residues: CAWTTSGGRNEQFF.

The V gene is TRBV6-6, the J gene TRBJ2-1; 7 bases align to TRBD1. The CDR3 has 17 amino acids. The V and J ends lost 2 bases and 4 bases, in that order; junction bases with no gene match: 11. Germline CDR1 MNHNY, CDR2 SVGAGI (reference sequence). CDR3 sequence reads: CASSYPLTGLSYNEQFF. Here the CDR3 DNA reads TGTGCCAGCAGTTACCCACTGACAGGGCTCTCTTACAATGAGCAGTTCTTC.

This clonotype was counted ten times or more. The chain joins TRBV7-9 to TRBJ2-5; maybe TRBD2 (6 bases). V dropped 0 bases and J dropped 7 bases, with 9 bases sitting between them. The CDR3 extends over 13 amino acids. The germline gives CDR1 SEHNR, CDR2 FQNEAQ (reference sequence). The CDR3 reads CASSLAGSGTQYF. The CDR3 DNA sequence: TGTGCCAGCAGCTTAGCCGGGAGCGGGACCCAGTACTTC.

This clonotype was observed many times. The CDR3 protein is CSASRGPGGKNIQYF. CDR3 bases: TGCAGTGCTTCCAGGGGACCCGGGGGCAAAAACATTCAGTACTTC. The rearrangement joins TRBV20-1 to TRBJ2-4; D tentatively fits TRBD1 or TRBD2 (6 bases each). Per germline, CDR1 DFQATT and CDR2 SNEGSKA (reference sequence). The V and J ends lost 5 bases and 3 bases respectively, with 17 bases between them. The CDR3 spans 15 residues.

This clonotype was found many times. The CDR3 sequence is CASNRGHTDTQYF. The CDR3 nucleotides are TGTGCCAGCAACCGGGGCCACACAGATACGCAGTATTTT. The rearrangement uses TRBV6-2 or TRBV6-3 and TRBJ2-3; D is possibly TRBD1 or TRBD2 (5 bases each). V lost 7 bases and J lost 2, with 10 bases in between. The CDR3 length is 13 residues. Looked up from germline, CDR1 is MNHEY and CDR2 is SVGEGT.

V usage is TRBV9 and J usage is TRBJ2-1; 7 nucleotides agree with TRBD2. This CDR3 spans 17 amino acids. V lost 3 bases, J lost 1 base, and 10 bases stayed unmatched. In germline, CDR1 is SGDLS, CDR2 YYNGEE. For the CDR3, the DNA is TGTGCCAGCAGCGAGGGCGGCGGGGGAACGTCCTACAATGAGCAGTTCTTC. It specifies CASSEGGGGTSYNEQFF. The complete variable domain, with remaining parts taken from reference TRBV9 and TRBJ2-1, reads DSGVTQTPKHLITATGQRVTLRCSPRSGDLSVYWYQQSLDQGLQFLIQYYNGEERAKGNILERFSAQQFPDLHSELNLSSLELGDSALYFCASSEGGGGTSYNEQFFGPGTRLTVL.

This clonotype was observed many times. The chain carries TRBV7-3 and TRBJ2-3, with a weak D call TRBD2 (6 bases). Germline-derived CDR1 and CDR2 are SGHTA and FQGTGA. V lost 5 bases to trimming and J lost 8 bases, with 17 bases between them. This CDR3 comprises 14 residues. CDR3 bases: TGTGCCAGCAGCCCATTGGGAGTCGGGGGTACGCAGTATTTT. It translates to CASSPLGVGGTQYF.

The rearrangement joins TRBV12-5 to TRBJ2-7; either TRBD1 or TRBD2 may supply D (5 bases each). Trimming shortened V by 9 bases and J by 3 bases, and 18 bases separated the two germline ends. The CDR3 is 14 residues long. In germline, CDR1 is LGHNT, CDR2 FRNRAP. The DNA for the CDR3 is TGTGCTAGCGGGCCACGAGGGGCCAGCTACGAGCAGTACTTC. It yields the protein CASGPRGASYEQYF.